This entry is about one T cell receptor beta chain. Per the study methods: How many nucleated cells were present was estimated from reference gene primer amplification. Method: immunoSEQ multiplex PCR; TCRdb's copy keeps in-frame clones and lacks some. The V and J calls and clone size are taken from that table; D and trimming were inferred from the DNA. The table lists fewer than 200,000 clones, around 90% of them singletons. This entry is derived from a study of blood T cell repertoires in COVID-19. Study overall: Acute-phase and convalescent COVID-19 samples originated in the United States, Italy and Spain. T cells, B-cell-depleted T cells, or PBMCs supplied cDNA or gDNA.

J gave up 5 bases and V 2 bases, and 1 base lay outside the gene matches. This CDR3 has 14 residues. CDR1 ENHRY and CDR2 SYGVKD come from the germline V gene. V gene TRBV10-3 combines with J gene TRBJ2-7, with 12 positions matching TRBD2. The sequence was collected from a man aged 55 to 70 with acute or convalescent COVID-19. The sample comprised peripheral blood. In DNA form, the CDR3 reads TGTGCCATCAGTGAGCTAGCGGGAGGGAACGAGCAGTACTTC. Protein: CAISELAGGNEQYF.